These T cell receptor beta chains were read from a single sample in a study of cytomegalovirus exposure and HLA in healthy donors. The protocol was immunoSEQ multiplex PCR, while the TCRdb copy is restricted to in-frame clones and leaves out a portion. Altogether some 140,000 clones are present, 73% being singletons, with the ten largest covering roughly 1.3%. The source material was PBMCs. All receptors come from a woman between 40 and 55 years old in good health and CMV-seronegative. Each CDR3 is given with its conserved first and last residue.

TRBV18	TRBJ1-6	CASSTGVSYNSPLHF
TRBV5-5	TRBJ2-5	CASSQGGRGGETQYF
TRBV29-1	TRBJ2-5	CSAETARETQYF
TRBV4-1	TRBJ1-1	CASSQNGQGLRTEAFF
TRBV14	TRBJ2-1	CASSQVTTKQFF
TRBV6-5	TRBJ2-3	CASSYSWQGADTQYF
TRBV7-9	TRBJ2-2	CSSSLAEGWTGELFF
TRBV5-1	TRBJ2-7	CASTRGDGGAWEQYF
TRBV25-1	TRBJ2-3	CASSEGGKDTQYF
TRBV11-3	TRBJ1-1	CASSQQMNTEAFF
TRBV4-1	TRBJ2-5	CASSQTGVLETQYF
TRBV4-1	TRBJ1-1	CASSPMTNAWVEPGQADTEAFF
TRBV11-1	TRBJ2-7	CASSRGQGYEQYF
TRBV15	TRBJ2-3	CATSRDLSGQLRTDTQYF
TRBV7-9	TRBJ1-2	CASSLGLGQGIGYTF
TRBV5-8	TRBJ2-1	CASSLVGASGASYNEQFF
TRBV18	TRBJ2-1	CASSPDRDRTYNEQFF
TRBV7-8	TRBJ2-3	CASSWGHTGTDTQYF
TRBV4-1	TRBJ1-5	CASSQGRDQPQHF
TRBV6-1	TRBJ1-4	CASSEYGRDEKLFF
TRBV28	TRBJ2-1	CASSPPRGVRLGNEQFF
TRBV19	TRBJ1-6	CASNTGRGNSPLHF
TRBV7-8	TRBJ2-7	CASSPGTEAFYEQYF
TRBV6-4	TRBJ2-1	CASSPDYDNEQFF
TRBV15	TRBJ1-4	CATSRENRFGEKLFF
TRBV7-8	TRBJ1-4	CASSLVPDEKLFF
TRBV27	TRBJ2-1	CASSLSQSAGGSEQFF
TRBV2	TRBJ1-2	CASSELAPGDYGYTF
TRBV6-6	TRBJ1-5	CASRGGRDRNQPQHF
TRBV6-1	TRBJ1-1	CASNGQGDTEAFF
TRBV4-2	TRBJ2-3	CASSQDHRGAGDTQYF
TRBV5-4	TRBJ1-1	CASSFQGTNTEAFF
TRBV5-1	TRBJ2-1	CASSDRFWTSDEQFF
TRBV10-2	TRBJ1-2	CASTPTGTYGYTF
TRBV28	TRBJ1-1	CASRLTSMNTEAFF
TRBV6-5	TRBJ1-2	CASSYTTGNYGYTF
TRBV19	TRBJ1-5	CASSSQGSGQPQHF
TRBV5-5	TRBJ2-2	CASSLAGTGSTGELFF
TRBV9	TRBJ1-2	CASSVLPGGSGGYTF
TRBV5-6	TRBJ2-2	CASSNRGQGTGELFF
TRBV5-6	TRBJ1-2	CASSLAGGYGYTF
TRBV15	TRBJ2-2	CATSRDRGHTNTGELFF
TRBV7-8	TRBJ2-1	CASSLVFGGEQFF
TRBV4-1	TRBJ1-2	CASSQDRSYYGYTF
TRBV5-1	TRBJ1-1	CASSPGQMNTEAFF
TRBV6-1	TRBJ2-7	CASSLRGETYEQYF
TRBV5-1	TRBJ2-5	CASSVGTGQETQYF
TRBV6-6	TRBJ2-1	CASSFTSGDEQFF
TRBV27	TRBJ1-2	CASSRGVGGYTF
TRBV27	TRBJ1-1	CATAFSANTEAFF
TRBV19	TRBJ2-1	CASSGLAASSYNEQFF